This T cell receptor (beta chain) was captured in a study of blood T cell repertoires in COVID-19. For the study at large: Sites in the United States, Italy and Spain provided acute and convalescent COVID-19 samples. PBMCs, B-cell-depleted T cells, or T cells were the source of the cDNA or gDNA that made up the material.

CDR3 length: 15 amino acids. Per the germline V gene, CDR1 is SGHKS and CDR2 is YYEKEE (reference sequence). Trimming removed 1 base from V and 2 bases from J; junction bases left unmatched: 2. The Seattle patients joined while their infection was active and were tracked longitudinally afterward. Original handling: Estimated nucleated cell counts came from reference gene primer amplification. Repertoires were generated with immunoSEQ multiplex PCR, while TCRdb's copy carries only in-frame clones and drops some. V and J calls and clone size are as listed in that table; D and trimming were resolved from the DNA. The sample lists 250,000 to 350,000 clones; roughly 83% were seen once.

The sample comprised peripheral blood. The clonotype originates from a human donor with COVID-19, enrolled during active disease. The donor label of this sample is uncertain. The chain combines TRBV5-5 with TRBJ2-7; 11 bases fit TRBD1. The CDR3 bases are TGTGCCAGCAGCTTGTGGGACAGGGGGACCTACGAGCAGTACTTC. Its protein product is CASSLWDRGTYEQYF.